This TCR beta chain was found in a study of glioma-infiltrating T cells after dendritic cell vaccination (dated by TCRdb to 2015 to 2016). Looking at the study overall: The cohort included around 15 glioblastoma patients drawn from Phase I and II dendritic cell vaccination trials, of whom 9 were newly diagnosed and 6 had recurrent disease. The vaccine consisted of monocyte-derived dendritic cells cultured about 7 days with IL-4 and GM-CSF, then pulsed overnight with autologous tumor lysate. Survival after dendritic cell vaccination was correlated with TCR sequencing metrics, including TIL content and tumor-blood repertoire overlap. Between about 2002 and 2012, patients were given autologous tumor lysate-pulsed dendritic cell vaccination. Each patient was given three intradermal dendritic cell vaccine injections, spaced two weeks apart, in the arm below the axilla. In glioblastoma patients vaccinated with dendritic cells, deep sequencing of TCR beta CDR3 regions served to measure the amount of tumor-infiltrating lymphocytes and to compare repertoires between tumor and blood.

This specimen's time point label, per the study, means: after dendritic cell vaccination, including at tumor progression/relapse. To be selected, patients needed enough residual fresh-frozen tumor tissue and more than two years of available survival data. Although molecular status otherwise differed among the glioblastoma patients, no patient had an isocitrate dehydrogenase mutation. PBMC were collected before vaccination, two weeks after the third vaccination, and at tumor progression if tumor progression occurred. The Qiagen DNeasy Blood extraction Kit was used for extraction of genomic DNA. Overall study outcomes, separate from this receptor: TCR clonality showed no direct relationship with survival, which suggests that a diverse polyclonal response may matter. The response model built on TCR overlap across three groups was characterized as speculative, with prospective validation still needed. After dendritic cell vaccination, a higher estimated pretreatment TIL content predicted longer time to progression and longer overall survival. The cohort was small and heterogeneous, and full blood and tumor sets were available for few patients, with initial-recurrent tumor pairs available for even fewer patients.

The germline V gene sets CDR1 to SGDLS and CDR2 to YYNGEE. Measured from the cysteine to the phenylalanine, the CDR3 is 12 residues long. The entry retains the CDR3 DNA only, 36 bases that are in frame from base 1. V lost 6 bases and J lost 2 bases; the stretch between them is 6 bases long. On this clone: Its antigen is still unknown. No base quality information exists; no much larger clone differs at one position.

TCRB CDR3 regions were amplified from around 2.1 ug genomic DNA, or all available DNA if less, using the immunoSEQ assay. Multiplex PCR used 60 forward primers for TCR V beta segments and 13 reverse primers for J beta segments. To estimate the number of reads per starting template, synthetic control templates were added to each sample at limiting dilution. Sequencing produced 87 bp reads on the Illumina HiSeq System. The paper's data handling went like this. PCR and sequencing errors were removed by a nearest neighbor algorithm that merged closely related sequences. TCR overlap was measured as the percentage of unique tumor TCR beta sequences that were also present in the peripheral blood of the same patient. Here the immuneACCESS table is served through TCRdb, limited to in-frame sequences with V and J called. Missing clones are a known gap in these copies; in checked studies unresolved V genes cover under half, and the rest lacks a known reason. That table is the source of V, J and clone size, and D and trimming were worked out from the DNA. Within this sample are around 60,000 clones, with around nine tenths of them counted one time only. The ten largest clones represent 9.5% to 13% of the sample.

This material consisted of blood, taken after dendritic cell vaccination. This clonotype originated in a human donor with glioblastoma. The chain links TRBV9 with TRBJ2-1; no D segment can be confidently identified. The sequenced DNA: TGTGCCAGCACTTCCGCCTACAATGAGCAGTTCTTC. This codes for CASTSAYNEQFF.